The sequence of this TCR beta chain was determined in a study of PD-1 blockade in classical Hodgkin lymphoma. The study, taken as a whole, reports: The study found that TCR diversity rose significantly by C4D1 in CD4+ but not CD8+ cells. Patients with a complete response exhibited baseline diversity comparable to newly diagnosed patients. Newly diagnosed patients were said to have less baseline TCR diversity than healthy donors did.

Details on this clone: Its antigen is still unknown.

The repertoire was sequenced with immunoSEQ multiplex PCR; TCRdb's copy has only in-frame clones and lacks some. This table holds some 27,000 clones, about four fifths found once. The time point was: cycle 4 day 1 (C4D1), after less than 7 weeks of nivolumab. Every one of the patients relapsed after autologous stem cell transplantation (brentuximab vedotin exposure was variable). Researchers used magnetic negative selection to pull out pure CD4+ T cells from thawed PBMCs. This TCR came from a human donor with classical Hodgkin lymphoma. The input for sequencing was CD4+ T cells from blood, taken before the fourth cycle of nivolumab.

This chain's CDR3 is CASSYRTGDTEAFF. The CDR3 DNA is TGTGCCAGCAGTTACAGGACAGGGGATACTGAAGCTTTCTTT. This chain connects TRBV6-5 to TRBJ1-1; 9 nucleotides align to TRBD1. Germline trimming cut 2 bases from V and 5 bases from J; bases unmatched to any gene: 3. The CDR3 spans 14 residues. The germline gives CDR1 MNHEY, CDR2 SVGAGI.